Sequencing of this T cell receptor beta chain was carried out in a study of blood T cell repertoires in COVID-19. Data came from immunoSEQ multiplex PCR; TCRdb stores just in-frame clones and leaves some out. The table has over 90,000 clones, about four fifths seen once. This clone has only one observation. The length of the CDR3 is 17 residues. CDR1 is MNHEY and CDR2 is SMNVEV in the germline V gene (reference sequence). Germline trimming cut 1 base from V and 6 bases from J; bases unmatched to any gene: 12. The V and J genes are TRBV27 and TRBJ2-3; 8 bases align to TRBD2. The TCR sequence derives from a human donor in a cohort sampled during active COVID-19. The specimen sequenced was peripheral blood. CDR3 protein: CASSLFGGIAGSDTQYF. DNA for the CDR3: TGTGCCAGCAGTTTATTTGGTGGGATAGCGGGGTCTGATACGCAGTATTTT.